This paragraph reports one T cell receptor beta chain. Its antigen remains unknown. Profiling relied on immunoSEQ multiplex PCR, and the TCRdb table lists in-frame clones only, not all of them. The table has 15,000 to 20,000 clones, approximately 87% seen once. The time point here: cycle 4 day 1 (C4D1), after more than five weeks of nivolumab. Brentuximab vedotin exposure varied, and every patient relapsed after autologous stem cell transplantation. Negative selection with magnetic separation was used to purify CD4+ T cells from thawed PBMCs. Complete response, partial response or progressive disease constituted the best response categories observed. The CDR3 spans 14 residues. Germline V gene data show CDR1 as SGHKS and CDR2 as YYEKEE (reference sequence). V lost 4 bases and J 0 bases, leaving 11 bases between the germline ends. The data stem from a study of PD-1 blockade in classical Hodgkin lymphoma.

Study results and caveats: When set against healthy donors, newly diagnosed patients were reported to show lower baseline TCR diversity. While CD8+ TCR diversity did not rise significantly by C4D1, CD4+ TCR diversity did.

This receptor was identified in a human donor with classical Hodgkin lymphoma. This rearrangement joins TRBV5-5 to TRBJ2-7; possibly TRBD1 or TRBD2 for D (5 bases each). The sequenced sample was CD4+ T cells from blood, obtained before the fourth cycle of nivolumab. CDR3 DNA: TGTGCCAGCAGCCAAAGGGACCTCTCCTACGAGCAGTACTTC. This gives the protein CASSQRDLSYEQYF.